The 10 T cell receptor beta chains presented below share a single source sample, sequenced in a study of human T cells and chemical hapten exposure. Indicated time point: patch test 3, about 24 weeks after DPC sensitization. Treatment: therapeutic diphenylcyclopropenone sensitization with weekly scalp DPC. TCRdb redid the calling of the RACE reads with MiXCR, one entry per CDR3 protein. The sample consists of roughly 200,000 distinct CDR3 sequences, roughly a quarter of them appearing once. Sequenced material: whole blood, taken in connection with sensitization to the hapten diphenylcyclopropenone (DPC). These receptors were obtained from a woman between 40 and 55 years old with alopecia areata. Some clones in this sample may be carry-over from other donors' samples.

There are a few counts of this clonotype. V is TRBV20-1 and J is TRBJ2-7, with 9 bases that match TRBD1. The CDR3 runs to 14 residues. V lost 6 bases to trimming and J lost 0 bases; unmatched junction nucleotides: 6. Per the germline V gene, CDR1 is DFQATT and CDR2 is SNEGSKA (reference sequence). The CDR3 sequence is CSARDRATSYEQYF. The CDR3 region has the DNA TGCAGTGCCCGGGACAGGGCAACCTCCTACGAGCAGTACTTC.

The chain carries TRBV24-1 and TRBJ1-1, with TRBD1 identical over 11 bases. This CDR3 comprises 15 residues. Germline trimming cut 9 bases from V and 1 base from J; bases unmatched to any gene: 6. Germline-derived CDR1 and CDR2 are KGHDR and SFDVKD. This chain's CDR3 is CATQDRGPSNTEAFF. In DNA, the CDR3 is TGTGCCACCCAGGACAGGGGGCCGTCGAACACTGAAGCTTTCTTT.

J is TRBJ2-1 and V is TRBV5-1; possible D gene TRBD2, 7 bases. Germline loops: CDR1 SGHRS, CDR2 YFSETQ. V lost 4 bases and J lost 1, with 12 bases in between. The CDR3 consists of 15 residues. The CDR3 DNA is TGCGCCAGCAGCCTTAGGGGGGGGTCCTACAATGAGCAGTTCTTC. As protein: CASSLRGGSYNEQFF.

This clonotype has a single count. A single base separates this from a much larger clone, so it may be a read error. The chain links TRBV6-1 to TRBJ1-5; weak D call: TRBD1 (5 bases). The CDR3 is 14 residues long. Germline V CDR1 and CDR2: MNHNS, SASEGT. The CDR3 loop is CVSSALTENQPQHF. In nucleotides, the CDR3 is TGTGTCAGCAGTGCCTTGACAGAAAATCAGCCCCAGCATTTT.

This clonotype was observed a few times. V usage is TRBV5-1 and J usage is TRBJ2-7, with D possibly matching TRBD1 (5 bases). This CDR3 is 12 amino acids long. CDR1 and CDR2 from the germline V gene are SGHRS and YFSETQ. V was cut by 3 bases and J by 6 bases, with 10 bases left in between. The CDR3 sequence is CASSWWGREQYF. DNA of the CDR3: TGCGCCAGCAGCTGGTGGGGCCGCGAGCAGTACTTC.

The chain combines TRBV5-1 with TRBJ2-7; D tentatively reads TRBD1 or TRBD2 (5 bases each). This CDR3 is 16 amino acids long. V lost 5 bases, J lost 5 bases, and 23 bases lay in between. Germline values: CDR1 SGHRS, CDR2 YFSETQ. The CDR3 region is CASRHGTESIPNEQYF. DNA of the CDR3: TGCGCCAGCAGACATGGGACCGAGAGTATCCCGAACGAGCAGTACTTC.

This clonotype was detected once. This chain links TRBV7-2 with TRBJ1-1; TRBD1 is a possible D gene (6 bases). Trimming pared 2 bases from V and 4 bases from J, leaving 11 bases between. The CDR3 has 14 amino acids. CDR1 SGHTA and CDR2 FQGNSA come from the germline V gene. The CDR3 DNA sequence: TGTGCCAGCAGCTTATCATCAGGGGTCACTGAAGCTTTCTTT. Protein sequence: CASSLSSGVTEAFF.

J is TRBJ2-5 and V is TRBV20-1, with 11 bases that match TRBD2. The germline CDR1 and CDR2 sequences are DFQATT and SNEGSKA (reference sequence). CDR3 length equals 15 residues. V was pared by 0 bases and J by 10 bases, with 10 bases of the junction left unmatched. CDR3: CSARDWLAGGPDQYF. CDR3 DNA: TGCAGTGCTAGAGATTGGTTAGCGGGAGGGCCGGACCAGTACTTC.

This clonotype was found a few times. The chain is built from TRBV7-2 and TRBJ2-7; TRBD2 might be the D (5 bases). Trimming left V 5 bases short and J 6 bases short, with 17 bases between. Per germline, CDR1 SGHTA and CDR2 FQGNSA. The CDR3 has 14 residues. CDR3 sequence: CASSPGLSTLEQYF. The CDR3 DNA follows: TGTGCCAGCAGCCCAGGACTGAGTACCCTCGAGCAGTACTTC.

The chain recombines TRBV20-1 with TRBJ2-3; 13 nucleotides match TRBD2. J lost 2 bases, V lost 6 bases, and 20 bases had no gene match. Germline-derived CDR1 and CDR2 are DFQATT and SNEGSKA (reference sequence). The CDR3 contains 20 residues. CDR3 amino acids: CSAVNPFATGLAGTTDTQYF. The DNA of the CDR3 is TGCAGTGCCGTAAATCCCTTCGCGACGGGACTAGCGGGAACCACAGATACGCAGTATTTT.